The 2 T cell receptor beta chains listed next were all sequenced from one sample in a study of cytomegalovirus exposure and HLA in healthy donors. With 60 Vbeta and 13 Jbeta primers, the PCR was carried out. TCRdb's table, derived via immunoSEQ multiplex PCR, lists solely in-frame clones and lacks some. The top ten hold about 7.7% of the sample, which has under 200,000 clones, approximately 71% seen once. Sequencing was done on a sample of PBMCs. The receptors were gathered from a middle-aged woman in good health and CMV-seropositive.

The J gene is TRBJ2-1, the V gene TRBV5-1; unclear D gene. V lost 0 bases, J lost 7 bases, and 11 bases lay in between. The CDR3 totals 14 residues. Germline loops: CDR1 SGHRS, CDR2 YFSETQ. The CDR3 loop is CASSLGQDRNEQFF. In DNA form, the CDR3 reads TGCGCCAGCAGCTTGGGCCAGGATAGGAATGAGCAGTTCTTC.

The V and J genes are TRBV27 and TRBJ1-1; 8 bases fit TRBD1. Germline V gives CDR1 MNHEY, CDR2 SMNVEV (reference sequence). After removal of 3 bases from V and 1 base from J, the junction contained 22 bases not matched to a gene. This CDR3 has 21 amino acids. CDR3 DNA: TGTGCCAGCAGTTTCCCGTCGTTTCCTTCCACCGACAGGGGCCCGAACACTGAAGCTTTCTTT. It specifies CASSFPSFPSTDRGPNTEAFF.